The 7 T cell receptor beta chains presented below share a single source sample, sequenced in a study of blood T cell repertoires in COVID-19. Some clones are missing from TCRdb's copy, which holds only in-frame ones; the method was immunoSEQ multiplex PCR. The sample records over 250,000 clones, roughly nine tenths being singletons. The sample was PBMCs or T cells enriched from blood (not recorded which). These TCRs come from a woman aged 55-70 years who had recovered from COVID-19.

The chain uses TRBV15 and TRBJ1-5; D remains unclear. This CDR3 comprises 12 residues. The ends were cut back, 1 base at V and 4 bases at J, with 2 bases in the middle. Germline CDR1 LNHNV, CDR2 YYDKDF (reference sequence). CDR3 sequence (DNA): TGTGCCACCAGCAGAGTAAATCAGCCCCAGCATTTT. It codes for CATSRVNQPQHF. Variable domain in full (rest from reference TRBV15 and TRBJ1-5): DAMVIQNPRYQVTQFGKPVTLSCSQTLNHNVMYWYQQKSSQAPKLLFHYYDKDFNNEADTPDNFQSRRPNTSFCFLDIRSPGLGDTAMYLCATSRVNQPQHFGDGTRLSIL.

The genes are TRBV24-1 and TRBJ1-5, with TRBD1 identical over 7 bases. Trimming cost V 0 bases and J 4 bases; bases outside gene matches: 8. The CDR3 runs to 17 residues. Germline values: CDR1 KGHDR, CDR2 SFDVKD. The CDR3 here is CATSDLATGWGNQPQHF. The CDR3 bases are TGTGCCACCAGTGATTTGGCGACAGGGTGGGGAAATCAGCCCCAGCATTTT.

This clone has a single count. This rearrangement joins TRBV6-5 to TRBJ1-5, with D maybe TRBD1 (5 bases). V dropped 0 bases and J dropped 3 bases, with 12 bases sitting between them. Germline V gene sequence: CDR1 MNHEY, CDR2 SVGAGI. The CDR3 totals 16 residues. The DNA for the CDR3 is TGTGCCAGCAGTTACTCGAACTCCAGGGCCAATCAGCCCCAGCATTTT. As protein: CASSYSNSRANQPQHF.

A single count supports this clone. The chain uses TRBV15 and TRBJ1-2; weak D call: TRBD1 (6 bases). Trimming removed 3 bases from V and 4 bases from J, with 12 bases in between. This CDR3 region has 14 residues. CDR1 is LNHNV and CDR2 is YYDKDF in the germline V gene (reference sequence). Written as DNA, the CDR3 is TGTGCCACCAGCAGTTCTTTAGGGGGCTATGGCTACACCTTC. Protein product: CATSSSLGGYGYTF.

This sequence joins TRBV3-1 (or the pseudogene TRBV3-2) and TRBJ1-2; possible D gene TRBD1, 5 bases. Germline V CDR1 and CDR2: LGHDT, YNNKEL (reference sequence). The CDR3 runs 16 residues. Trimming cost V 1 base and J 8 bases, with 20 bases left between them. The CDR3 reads CASSQAGSVFGLGYTF. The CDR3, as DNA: TGTGCCAGCAGCCAAGCAGGGTCTGTGTTTGGGCTAGGCTACACCTTC.

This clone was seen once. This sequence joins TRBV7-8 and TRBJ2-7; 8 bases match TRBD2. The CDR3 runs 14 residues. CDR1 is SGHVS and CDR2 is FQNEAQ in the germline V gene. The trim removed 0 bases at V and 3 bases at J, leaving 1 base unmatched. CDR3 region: CASSLASGSYEQYF. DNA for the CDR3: TGTGCCAGCAGCTTAGCGAGCGGGAGCTACGAGCAGTACTTC.

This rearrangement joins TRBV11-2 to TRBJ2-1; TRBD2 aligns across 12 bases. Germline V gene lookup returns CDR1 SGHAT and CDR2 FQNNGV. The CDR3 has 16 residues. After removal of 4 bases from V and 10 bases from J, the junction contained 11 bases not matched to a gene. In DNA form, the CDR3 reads TGTGCCAGCAGCTCCCCGGCTAGCGGGAGGGCATGGGAGCAGTTCTTC. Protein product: CASSSPASGRAWEQFF. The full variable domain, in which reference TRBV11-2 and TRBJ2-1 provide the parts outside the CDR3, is EAGVAQSPRYKIIEKRQSVAFWCNPISGHATLYWYQQILGQGPKLLIQFQNNGVVDDSQLPKDRFSAERLKGVDSTLKIQPAKLEDSAVYLCASSSPASGRAWEQFFGPGTRLTVL.